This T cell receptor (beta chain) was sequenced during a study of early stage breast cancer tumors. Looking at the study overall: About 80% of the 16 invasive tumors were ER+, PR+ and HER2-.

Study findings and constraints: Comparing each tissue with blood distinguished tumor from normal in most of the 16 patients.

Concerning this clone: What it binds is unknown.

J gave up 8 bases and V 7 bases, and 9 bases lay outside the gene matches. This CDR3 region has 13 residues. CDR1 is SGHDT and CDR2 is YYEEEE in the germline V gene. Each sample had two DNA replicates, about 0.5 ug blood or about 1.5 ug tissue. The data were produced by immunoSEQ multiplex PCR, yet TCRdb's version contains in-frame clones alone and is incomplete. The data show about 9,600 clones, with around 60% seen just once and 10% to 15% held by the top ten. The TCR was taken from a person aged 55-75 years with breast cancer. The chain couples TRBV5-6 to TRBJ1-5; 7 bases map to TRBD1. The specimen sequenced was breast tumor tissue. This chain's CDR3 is CASSLGQLKPQHF. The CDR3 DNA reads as TGTGCCAGCTCCTTGGGACAGCTTAAGCCCCAGCATTTT.